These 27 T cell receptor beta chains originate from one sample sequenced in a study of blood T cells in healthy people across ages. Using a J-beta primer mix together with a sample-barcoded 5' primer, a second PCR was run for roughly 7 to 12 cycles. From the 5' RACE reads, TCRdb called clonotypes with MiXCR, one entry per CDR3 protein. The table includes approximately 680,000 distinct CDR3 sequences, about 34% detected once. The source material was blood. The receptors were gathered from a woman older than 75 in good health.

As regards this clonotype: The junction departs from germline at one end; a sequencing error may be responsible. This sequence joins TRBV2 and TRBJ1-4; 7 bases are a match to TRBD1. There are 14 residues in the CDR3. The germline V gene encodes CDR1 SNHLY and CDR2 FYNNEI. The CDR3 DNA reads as TGTGCCGGCAGTGAAAGGGGGCGGAATGAAAAACTGTTTTTT. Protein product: CAGSERGRNEKLFF.

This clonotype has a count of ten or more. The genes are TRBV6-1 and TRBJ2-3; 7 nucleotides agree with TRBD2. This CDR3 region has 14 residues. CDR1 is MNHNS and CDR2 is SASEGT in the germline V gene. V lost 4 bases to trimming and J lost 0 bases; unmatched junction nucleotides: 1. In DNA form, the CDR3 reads TGTGCCAGCAGTGCAGCGGGGAGCACAGATACGCAGTATTTT. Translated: CASSAAGSTDTQYF.

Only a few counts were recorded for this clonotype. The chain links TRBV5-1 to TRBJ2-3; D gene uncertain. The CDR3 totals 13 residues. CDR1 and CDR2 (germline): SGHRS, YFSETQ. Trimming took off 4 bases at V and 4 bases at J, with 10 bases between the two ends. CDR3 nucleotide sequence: TGCGCCAGCAGCCGCCGGTCGCCAGATACGCAGTATTTT. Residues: CASSRRSPDTQYF.

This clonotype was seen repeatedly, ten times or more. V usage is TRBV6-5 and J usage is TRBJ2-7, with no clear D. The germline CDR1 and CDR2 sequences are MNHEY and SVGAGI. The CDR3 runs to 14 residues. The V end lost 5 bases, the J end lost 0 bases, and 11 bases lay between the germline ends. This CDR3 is CASSDRLGSYEQYF. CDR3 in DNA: TGTGCCAGCAGTGACCGACTGGGCTCCTACGAGCAGTACTTC.

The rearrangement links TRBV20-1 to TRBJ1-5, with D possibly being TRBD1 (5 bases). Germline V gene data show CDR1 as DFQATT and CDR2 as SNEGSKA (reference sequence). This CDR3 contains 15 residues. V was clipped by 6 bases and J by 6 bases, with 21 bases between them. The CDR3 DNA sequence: TGCAGTGCCCGGCAGGGAGGGATGGAGTCTCAGCCCCAGCATTTT. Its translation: CSARQGGMESQPQHF.

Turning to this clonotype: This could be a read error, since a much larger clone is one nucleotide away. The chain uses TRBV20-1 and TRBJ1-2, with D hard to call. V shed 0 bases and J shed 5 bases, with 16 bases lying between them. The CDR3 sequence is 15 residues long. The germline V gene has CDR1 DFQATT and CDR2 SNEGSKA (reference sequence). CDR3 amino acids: CSARDRTPGRYGYTF. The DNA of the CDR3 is TGCAGTGCTAGAGATCGAACACCGGGTCGGTATGGCTACACCTTC.

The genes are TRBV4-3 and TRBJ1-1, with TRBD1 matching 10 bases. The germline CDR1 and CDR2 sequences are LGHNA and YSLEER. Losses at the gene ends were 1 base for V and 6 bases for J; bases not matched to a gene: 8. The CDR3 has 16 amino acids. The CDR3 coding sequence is TGCGCCAGCAGCCAAGGCGACAGGGGGCGAGACGCTGAAGCTTTCTTT. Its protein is CASSQGDRGRDAEAFF.

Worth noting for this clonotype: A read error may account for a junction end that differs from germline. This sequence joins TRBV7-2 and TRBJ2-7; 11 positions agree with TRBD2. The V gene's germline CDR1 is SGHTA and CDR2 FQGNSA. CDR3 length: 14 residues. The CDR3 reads CASSSGTSGYGQYF. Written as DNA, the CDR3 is TGTGCCAGCAGTTCCGGGACTAGCGGCTACGGGCAGTACTTC.

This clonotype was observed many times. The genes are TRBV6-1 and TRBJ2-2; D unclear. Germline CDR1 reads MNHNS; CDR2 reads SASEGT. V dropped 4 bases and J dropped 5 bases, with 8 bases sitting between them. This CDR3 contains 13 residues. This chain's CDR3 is CASSVPDTGELFF. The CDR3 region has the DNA TGTGCCAGCAGTGTCCCGGATACCGGGGAGCTGTTTTTT.

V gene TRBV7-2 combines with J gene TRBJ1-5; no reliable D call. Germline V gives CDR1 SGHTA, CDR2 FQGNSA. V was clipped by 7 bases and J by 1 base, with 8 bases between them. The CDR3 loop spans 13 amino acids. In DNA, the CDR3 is TGTGCCAGCAAATCGGACAGCAATCAGCCCCAGCATTTT. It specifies CASKSDSNQPQHF.

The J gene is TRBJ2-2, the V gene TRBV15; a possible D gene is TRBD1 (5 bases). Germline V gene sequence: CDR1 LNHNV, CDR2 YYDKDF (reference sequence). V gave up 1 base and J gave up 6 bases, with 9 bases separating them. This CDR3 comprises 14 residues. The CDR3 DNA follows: TGTGCCACCAGCAGAGTTAGGGGCCCCGGGGAGCTGTTTTTT. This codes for CATSRVRGPGELFF. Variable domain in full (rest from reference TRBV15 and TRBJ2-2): DAMVIQNPRYQVTQFGKPVTLSCSQTLNHNVMYWYQQKSSQAPKLLFHYYDKDFNNEADTPDNFQSRRPNTSFCFLDIRSPGLGDTAMYLCATSRVRGPGELFFGEGSRLTVL.

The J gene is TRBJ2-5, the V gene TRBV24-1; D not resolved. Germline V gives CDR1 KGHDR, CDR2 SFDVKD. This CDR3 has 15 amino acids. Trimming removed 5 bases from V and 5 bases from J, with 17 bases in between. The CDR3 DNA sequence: TGTGCCACCAGTGTCTCGGACCAAGGACGGGAGACCCAGTACTTC. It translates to CATSVSDQGRETQYF.

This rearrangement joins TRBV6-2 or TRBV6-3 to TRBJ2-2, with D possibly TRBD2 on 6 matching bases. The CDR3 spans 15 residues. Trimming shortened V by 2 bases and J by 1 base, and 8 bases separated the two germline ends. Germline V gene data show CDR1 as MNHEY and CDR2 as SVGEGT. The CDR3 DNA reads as TGTGCCAGCAGTTACGCGGGAAAGAACACCGGGGAGCTGTTTTTT. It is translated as CASSYAGKNTGELFF.

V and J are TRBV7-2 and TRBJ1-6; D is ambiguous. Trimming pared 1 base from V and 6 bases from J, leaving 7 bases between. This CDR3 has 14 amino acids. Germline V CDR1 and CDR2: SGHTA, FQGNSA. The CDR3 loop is CASSLDVTNSPLHF. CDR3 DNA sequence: TGTGCCAGCAGCTTAGACGTTACTAATTCACCCCTCCACTTT.

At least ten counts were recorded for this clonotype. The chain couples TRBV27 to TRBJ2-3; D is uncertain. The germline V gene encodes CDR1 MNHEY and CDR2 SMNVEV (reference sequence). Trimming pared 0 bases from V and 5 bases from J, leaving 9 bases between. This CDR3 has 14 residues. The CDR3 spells CASSLSIGRDTQYF. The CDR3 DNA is TGTGCCAGCAGTTTATCGATCGGAAGAGATACGCAGTATTTT.

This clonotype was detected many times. Here the CDR3 reads CASSPRGSSYEQYF. In DNA, the CDR3 is TGCGCCAGCAGCCCGAGGGGGTCCAGCTACGAGCAGTACTTC. The chain employs TRBV5-1 and TRBJ2-7, with D perhaps matching TRBD1 (6 bases). The CDR3 is 14 amino acids. V gave up 4 bases and J gave up 3 bases, with 14 bases separating them. Germline V lookup: CDR1 SGHRS, CDR2 YFSETQ.

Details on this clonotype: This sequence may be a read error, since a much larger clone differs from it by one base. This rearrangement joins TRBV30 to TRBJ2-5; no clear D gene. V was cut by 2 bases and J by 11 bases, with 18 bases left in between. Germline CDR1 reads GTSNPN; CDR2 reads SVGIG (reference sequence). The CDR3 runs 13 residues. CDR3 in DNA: TGTGCCTGGAGTCCGCTCTCCCGGAGTGAGCAGTACTTC. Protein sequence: CAWSPLSRSEQYF.

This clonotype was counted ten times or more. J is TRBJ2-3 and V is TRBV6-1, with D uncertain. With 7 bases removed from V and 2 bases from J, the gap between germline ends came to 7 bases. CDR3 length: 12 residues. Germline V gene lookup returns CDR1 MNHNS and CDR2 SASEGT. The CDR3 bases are TGTGCCAGCATCGGGTACACAGATACGCAGTATTTT. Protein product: CASIGYTDTQYF.

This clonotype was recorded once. CDR3 nucleotides: TGCGCCAGCAGCCGGGATTCTAGGACATATGCGACCCAGTACTTC. Translation: CASSRDSRTYATQYF. The rearrangement uses TRBV5-1 and TRBJ2-5; D possibly matches TRBD1 or TRBD2 (5 bases each). This CDR3 is built from 15 residues. V lost 4 bases to trimming and J lost 7 bases, with 20 bases between them. Germline CDR1 SGHRS, CDR2 YFSETQ.

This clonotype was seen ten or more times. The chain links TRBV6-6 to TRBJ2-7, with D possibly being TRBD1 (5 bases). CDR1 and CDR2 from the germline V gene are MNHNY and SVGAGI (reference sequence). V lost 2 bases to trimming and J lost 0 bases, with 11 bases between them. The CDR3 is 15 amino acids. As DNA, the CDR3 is TGTGCCAGCAGTTACGGCAGGGCCAGCTCCTACGAGCAGTACTTC. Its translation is CASSYGRASSYEQYF.

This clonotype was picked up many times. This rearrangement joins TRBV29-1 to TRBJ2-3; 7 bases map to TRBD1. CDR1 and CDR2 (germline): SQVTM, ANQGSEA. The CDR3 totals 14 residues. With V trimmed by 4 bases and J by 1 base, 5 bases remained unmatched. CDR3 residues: CSVVRQGGTDTQYF. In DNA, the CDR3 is TGCAGCGTTGTGCGACAGGGCGGCACAGATACGCAGTATTTT.

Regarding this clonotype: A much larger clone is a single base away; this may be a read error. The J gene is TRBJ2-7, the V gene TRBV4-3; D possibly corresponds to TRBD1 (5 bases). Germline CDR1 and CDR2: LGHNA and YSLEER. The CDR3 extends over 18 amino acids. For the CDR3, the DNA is TGCGCCGGCAGCCAAGATCGTTTGTCTGCGGCAGGGAACAACGAGCAGTACTTC. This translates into CAGSQDRLSAAGNNEQYF.

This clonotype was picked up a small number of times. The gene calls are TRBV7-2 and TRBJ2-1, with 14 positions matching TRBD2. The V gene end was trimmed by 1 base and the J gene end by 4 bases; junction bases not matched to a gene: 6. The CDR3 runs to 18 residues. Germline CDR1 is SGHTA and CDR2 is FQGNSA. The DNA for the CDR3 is TGTGCCAGCAGCTTAGAGGGGACTAGCGGGAGACATTACAATGAGCAGTTCTTC. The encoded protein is CASSLEGTSGRHYNEQFF.

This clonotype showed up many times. The CDR3 bases are TGTGCCAGCAGCAAGGGACAGGGGGCCAGTCAGCCCCAGCATTTT. Protein sequence: CASSKGQGASQPQHF. The chain carries TRBV9 and TRBJ1-5; 12 bases agree with TRBD1. After removal of 4 bases from V and 6 bases from J, the junction contained 5 bases not matched to a gene. CDR1 and CDR2 (germline): SGDLS, YYNGEE. CDR3 length: 15 amino acids.

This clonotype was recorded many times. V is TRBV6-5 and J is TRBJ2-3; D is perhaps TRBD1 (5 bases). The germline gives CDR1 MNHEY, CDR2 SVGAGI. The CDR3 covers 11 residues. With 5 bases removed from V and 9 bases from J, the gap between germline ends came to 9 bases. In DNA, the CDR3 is TGTGCCAGCAGTAGGACAACGACGCAGTATTTT. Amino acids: CASSRTTTQYF.

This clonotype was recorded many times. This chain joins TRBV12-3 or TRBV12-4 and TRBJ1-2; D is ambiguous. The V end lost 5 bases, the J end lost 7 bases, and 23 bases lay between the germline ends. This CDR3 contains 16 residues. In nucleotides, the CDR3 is TGTGCCAGCAGTGCGGGCAGGACCGCCCTAATTGGTGGCTACACCTTC. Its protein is CASSAGRTALIGGYTF.

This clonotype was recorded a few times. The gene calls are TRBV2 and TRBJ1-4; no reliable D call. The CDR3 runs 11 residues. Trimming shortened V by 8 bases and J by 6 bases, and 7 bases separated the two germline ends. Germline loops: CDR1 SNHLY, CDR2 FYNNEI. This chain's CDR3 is CASGEYEKLFF. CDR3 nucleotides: TGTGCCAGCGGGGAGTATGAAAAACTGTTTTTT.